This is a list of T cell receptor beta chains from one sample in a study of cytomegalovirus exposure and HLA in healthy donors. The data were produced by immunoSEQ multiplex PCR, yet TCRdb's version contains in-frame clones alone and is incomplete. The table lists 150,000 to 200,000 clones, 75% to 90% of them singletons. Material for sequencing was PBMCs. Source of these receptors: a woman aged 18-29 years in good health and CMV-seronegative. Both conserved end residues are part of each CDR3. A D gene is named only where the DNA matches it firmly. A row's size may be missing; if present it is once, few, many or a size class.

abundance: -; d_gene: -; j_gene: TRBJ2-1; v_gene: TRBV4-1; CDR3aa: CASSPGRGTYNEQFF; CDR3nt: TGCGCCAGCAGCCCCGGTCGGGGAACATACAATGAGCAGTTCTTC
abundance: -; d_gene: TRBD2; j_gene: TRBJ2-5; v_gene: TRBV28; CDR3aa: CASSFVGGRETQYF; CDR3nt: TGTGCCAGCAGTTTTGTGGGAGGGAGAGAGACCCAGTACTTC
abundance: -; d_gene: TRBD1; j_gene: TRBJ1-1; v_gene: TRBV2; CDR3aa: CASNVPGQGVTEAFF; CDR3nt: TGTGCCAGCAACGTTCCGGGACAGGGTGTCACTGAAGCTTTCTTT
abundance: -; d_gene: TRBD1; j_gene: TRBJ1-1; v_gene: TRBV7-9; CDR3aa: CSSSFRTGTIMNTEAFF; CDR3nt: TGTTCCAGCAGCTTTCGGACAGGTACTATCATGAACACTGAAGCTTTCTTT
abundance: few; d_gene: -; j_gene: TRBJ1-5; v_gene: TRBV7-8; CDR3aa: CASSLRGGQGNQPQHF; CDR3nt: TGTGCCAGCAGCTTACGGGGTGGGCAGGGGAATCAGCCCCAGCATTTT
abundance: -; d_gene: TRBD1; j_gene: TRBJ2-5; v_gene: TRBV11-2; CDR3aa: CASSLGTGVGTQYF; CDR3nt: TGTGCCAGCAGCCTCGGGACAGGGGTGGGGACCCAGTACTTC
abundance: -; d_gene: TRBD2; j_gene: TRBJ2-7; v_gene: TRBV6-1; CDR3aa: CASRAASGTREQYF; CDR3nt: TGTGCCAGCAGGGCGGCTAGCGGGACTCGCGAGCAGTACTTC
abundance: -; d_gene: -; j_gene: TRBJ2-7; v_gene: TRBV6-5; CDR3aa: CASSYFSQHRYEQYF; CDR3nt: TGTGCCAGCAGTTACTTTAGCCAGCACCGCTACGAGCAGTACTTC
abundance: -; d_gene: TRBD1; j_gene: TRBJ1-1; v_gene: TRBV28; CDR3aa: CASPGQGALNTEAFF; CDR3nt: TGTGCCAGCCCGGGACAGGGGGCCCTTAACACTGAAGCTTTCTTT
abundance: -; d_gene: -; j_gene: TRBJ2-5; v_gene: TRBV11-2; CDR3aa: CASSLVRGGETQYF; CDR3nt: TGTGCCAGCAGCTTAGTAAGGGGGGGAGAGACCCAGTACTTC
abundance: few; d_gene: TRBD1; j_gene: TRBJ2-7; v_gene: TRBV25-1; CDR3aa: CASSATGQVRPYEQYF; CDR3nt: TGTGCCAGCAGTGCAACGGGACAGGTGAGACCCTACGAGCAGTACTTC
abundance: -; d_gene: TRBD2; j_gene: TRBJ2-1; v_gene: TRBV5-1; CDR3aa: CASSPLAGGSYNEQFF; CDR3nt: TGCGCCAGCAGCCCTTTAGCGGGGGGCTCCTACAATGAGCAGTTCTTC
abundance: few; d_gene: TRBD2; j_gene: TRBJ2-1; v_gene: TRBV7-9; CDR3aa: CASSLWVAGDKEQFF; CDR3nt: TGTGCCAGCAGCTTATGGGTGGCGGGAGATAAGGAGCAGTTCTTC
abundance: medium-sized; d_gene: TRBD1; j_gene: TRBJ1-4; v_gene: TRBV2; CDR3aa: CASSPGQGREKLFF; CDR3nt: TGTGCCAGCAGCCCCGGACAGGGCAGGGAAAAACTGTTTTTT
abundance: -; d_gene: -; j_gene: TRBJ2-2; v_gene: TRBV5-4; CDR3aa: CASSPYGDGTGELLF; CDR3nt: TGTGCCAGCAGCCCATACGGGGATGGCACCGGGGAGCTGCTTTTT
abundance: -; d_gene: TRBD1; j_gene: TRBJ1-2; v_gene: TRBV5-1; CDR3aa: CASSLGPGQGYGYTF; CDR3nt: TGCGCCAGCAGCCTGGGACCGGGACAGGGTTATGGCTACACCTTC